This entry concerns a single T cell receptor beta chain. Some clones are missing from TCRdb's copy, which holds only in-frame ones; the method was immunoSEQ multiplex PCR. Found here are 300,000 to 400,000 clones, about 90% of them singletons; the top ten hold approximately 7.8%. V shed 4 bases, J shed 7 bases, and the junction held 9 bases outside the gene matches. Germline V gene data show CDR1 as SGDLS and CDR2 as YYNGEE. The CDR3 loop spans 14 amino acids. The source of the sample is a study of blood T cell repertoires in COVID-19. This TCR derives from a woman aged 45-65 years who had recovered from COVID-19. Specimen: peripheral blood. This chain links TRBV9 with TRBJ1-2, with 8 bases aligning to TRBD1. The CDR3 reads CASSRGQADSGYTF. The CDR3 bases are TGTGCCAGCAGCAGGGGACAGGCCGACTCTGGCTACACCTTC.